The T cell receptor beta chain under discussion was sequenced for a study of T cell changes during pregnancy in multiple sclerosis. Data came from immunoSEQ multiplex PCR; TCRdb stores just in-frame clones and leaves some out. The data show tens of thousands of clones, with nearly 90% seen just once and about 0.6% held by the top ten. The CDR3 consists of 15 residues. Per germline, CDR1 MNHNY and CDR2 SVGAGI (reference sequence). V lost 2 bases to trimming and J lost 7 bases, with 15 bases between them. The TCR originated in a female donor with multiple sclerosis, enrolled in a pregnancy study. This specimen was CD4+ T cells from peripheral blood mononuclear cells, taken in the second trimester of pregnancy. This chain connects TRBV6-6 to TRBJ1-5, with TRBD1 as a possible D gene (6 bases). The DNA of the CDR3 is TGTGCCAGCAGTTACAGTCAGGGGATACCACAGCCCCAGCATTTT. Translated: CASSYSQGIPQPQHF.